This is a list of T cell receptor beta chains from one sample in a study of shared clonotypes between healthy human individuals. Produced via immunoSEQ multiplex PCR; TCRdb's table is partial and in-frame only. The data show over a million clones, 95% to 97% seen once. The sample consisted of naive CD4+ T cells sorted from blood. The receptors were gathered from a man aged 25 to 40 in good health. Both conserved end residues are part of each CDR3. D genes are given only for firm matches. Expanded clones are given a class, and other clones once, few, many or no size at all.

abundance	d_gene	v_gene	len	j_gene	CDR3nt	CDR3aa
NA	NA	TRBV5-8	14	TRBJ2-1	TGTGCCAGCAGCCTGTCGGGCCCACTCAATGAGCAGTTCTTC	CASSLSGPLNEQFF
once	NA	TRBV2	14	TRBJ1-1	TGTGCCAGCAGGGACGGTAGGGGGGACACTGAAGCTTTCTTT	CASRDGRGDTEAFF
NA	NA	TRBV7-9	13	TRBJ1-5	TGTGCCAGCAGCTTGAAGGGCGATCAGCCCCAGCATTTT	CASSLKGDQPQHF
NA	NA	TRBV16	19	TRBJ1-2	TGTGCCAGCAGCCAATGGAAGTTGGATTTAAGCGATAAGGTCTATGGCTACACCTTC	CASSQWKLDLSDKVYGYTF
NA	NA	TRBV29-1	14	TRBJ2-3	TGCAGCGCCAAAAACCGTATTAGCACAGATACGCAGTATTTT	CSAKNRISTDTQYF
NA	TRBD2	TRBV28	15	TRBJ2-7	TGTGCCAGCAGTCAGGGCGGGAGCGGCGGCCACGAGCAGTACTTC	CASSQGGSGGHEQYF
NA	TRBD2	TRBV5-1	16	TRBJ2-1	TGCGCCAGCAGCCCGGGACTAGATTTGATCGACAATGAGCAGTTCTTC	CASSPGLDLIDNEQFF
NA	NA	TRBV5-4	14	TRBJ2-5	TGTGCCAGCAGCCCGATGGGAGGGGGAGAGACCCAGTACTTC	CASSPMGGGETQYF
NA	TRBD1	TRBV5-1	16	TRBJ1-4	TGCGCCAGCAGCTCCGGGACAGGGGTTGGGAATGAAAAACTGTTTTTT	CASSSGTGVGNEKLFF
NA	TRBD2	TRBV4-1	14	TRBJ2-2	TGCGCCAGCAGCCGAGGGAGGGTTGCCGGGGAGCTGTTTTTT	CASSRGRVAGELFF
NA	NA	TRBV7-9	15	TRBJ2-3	TGTGCCAGCAGGGGTCTAGCCTTAGGGGTGGATACGCAGTATTTT	CASRGLALGVDTQYF
NA	NA	TRBV18	16	TRBJ2-1	TGTGCCAGCTCACCGGTATTTGGCTACTCCTACAATGAGCAGTTCTTC	CASSPVFGYSYNEQFF
NA	NA	TRBV10-3	13	TRBJ2-7	TGTGCCACCCGCCTGCTCCAGGGCTACGAGCAGTACTTC	CATRLLQGYEQYF
NA	NA	TRBV7-2	15	TRBJ2-1	TGTGCCAGCAGCTCGAGCGGGCCCTCCTACAATGAGCAGTTCTTC	CASSSSGPSYNEQFF
NA	NA	TRBV7-2	13	TRBJ1-5	TGTGCCAGCAGCTTAGGCCAAAATCAGCCCCAGCATTTT	CASSLGQNQPQHF
NA	NA	TRBV15	14	TRBJ2-4	TGTGCCACCAGGGGTTTTTGGTTGGGAAACATTCAGTACTTC	CATRGFWLGNIQYF
NA	NA	TRBV5-6	12	TRBJ2-7	TGTGCCAGCAGTCGGTGGTCCTACGAGCAGTACTTC	CASSRWSYEQYF
NA	TRBD2	TRBV10-3	13	TRBJ2-7	TGTGCCATCAGTGGGGCGGGAGGGTTCGAGCAGTACTTC	CAISGAGGFEQYF
NA	NA	TRBV28	13	TRBJ1-4	TGTGCCAGCAGTTTAGGGCGGGCTGAAAAACTGTTTTTT	CASSLGRAEKLFF
NA	TRBD2	TRBV27	16	TRBJ2-1	TGTGCCAGCAGTTTAAGGGGGACTAGCCCCTACAATGAGCAGTTCTTC	CASSLRGTSPYNEQFF
NA	NA	TRBV5-1	11	TRBJ2-2	TGCGCCTCCTGGGACCCCGGGGAGTTGTTTTTT	CASWDPGELFF
NA	NA	TRBV7-2	15	TRBJ2-1	TGTGCCAGCAGCGCCCGGGCCAGCCACTACAATGAGCAGTTCTTC	CASSARASHYNEQFF
NA	NA	TRBV4-3	13	TRBJ1-1	TGCGCCAGCAGCCTCACTATCGGAACTGAAGCTTTCTTT	CASSLTIGTEAFF
NA	TRBD1	TRBV15	16	TRBJ2-3	TGTGCCACCAGCAGAGATCCAGCACAGGGGGCCAATACGCAGTATTTT	CATSRDPAQGANTQYF
once	TRBD1	TRBV14	15	TRBJ1-2	TGTGCCAGCAGCCAAGATATCGGACAGGGAGTAGAGGACACCTTC	CASSQDIGQGVEDTF
NA	NA	TRBV11-2	13	TRBJ1-5	TGTGCCAGCAGCCCTACGGACGGAAAGCCCCAGCATTTT	CASSPTDGKPQHF
NA	NA	TRBV15	11	TRBJ1-1	TGTGCCACCAGCAGTAACACTGAAGCTTTCTTT	CATSSNTEAFF
NA	NA	TRBV6-6	15	TRBJ2-7	TGTGCCAGCAGTTCTACAGGGATGGTACCGGACGAGCAGTACTTC	CASSSTGMVPDEQYF
NA	TRBD1	TRBV28	17	TRBJ1-5	TGTGCCAGCTGGGTAGCCGAACCGGGACAGGGCTATCAGCCCCAGCATTTT	CASWVAEPGQGYQPQHF
NA	TRBD2	TRBV18	16	TRBJ2-3	TGTGCCAGCTCACTGGAACTAGCGGGATCCACAGATACGCAGTATTTT	CASSLELAGSTDTQYF
once	NA	TRBV5-4	11	TRBJ1-3	TGTGCCAGCAGCCAGGAGGGCACCATATATTTT	CASSQEGTIYF
NA	TRBD2	TRBV18	15	TRBJ2-1	TGTGCCAGCTCACCAAAAGCGGGAGGGGGCAATGAGCAGTTCTTC	CASSPKAGGGNEQFF
once	NA	TRBV28	14	TRBJ1-4	TGTGCCAGCACTATCGGGCCTACGAAAGGGAAACTGTTTTTT	CASTIGPTKGKLFF
NA	TRBD2	TRBV7-9	14	TRBJ2-7	TGTGCCAGCAGTCCGAGCGGGACCCCGGCCGAGCAGTACTTC	CASSPSGTPAEQYF
once	NA	TRBV7-2	18	TRBJ2-4	TGTGCCAGCAGCTTAGGGGTCGGTCGGGAGATAGCCAAAAACATTCAGTACTTC	CASSLGVGREIAKNIQYF
NA	TRBD1	TRBV9	14	TRBJ1-4	TGTGCCAGCAGCGTAGCGGGACAGGGGGCGGTTCTGTTTTTT	CASSVAGQGAVLFF
NA	NA	TRBV5-4	15	TRBJ2-3	TGTGCCAGCAGCTTGGGGGGCTTTATGTCAGATACGCAGTATTTT	CASSLGGFMSDTQYF
NA	NA	TRBV5-6	15	TRBJ1-3	TGTGCCAGCAGCCCCTTCCGGGAAATAGGAAACACCATATATTTT	CASSPFREIGNTIYF
NA	NA	TRBV9	13	TRBJ2-1	TGTGCCAGCAGCGTAGCGGGGTCGAATGAGCAGTTCTTC	CASSVAGSNEQFF
NA	TRBD2	TRBV12-5	18	TRBJ2-5	TGTGCTAGTGGTTTAGGAACTAGCGGGAGAATCGGGAGAGAGACCCAGTACTTC	CASGLGTSGRIGRETQYF
NA	NA	TRBV7-2	14	TRBJ1-1	TGTGCCAGCAGCTTAGCACAGGGAGGGACTGAAGCTTTCTTT	CASSLAQGGTEAFF